This is a list of T cell receptor beta chains from one sample in a study of T-cell memory formation after mild COVID-19. Each CDR3 protein gets one entry after TCRdb re-called the 5' RACE reads with MiXCR. The sample contains about 410,000 distinct CDR3 sequences, more than 15% of which appear only once. Material: PBMCs or a T cell subset sorted from them (not recorded which). Source of these receptors: a man aged 18 to 30 who had mild COVID-19 (a few samples of this study predate the infection). Cell type and time point are not known. Each CDR3 is given with its conserved first and last residue. D genes are given only for firm matches. Clone size is given for some rows only: seen once, a few or many times, or a class if the clone is expanded.

size: NA
J: TRBJ1-1
V: TRBV10-1
D: NA
CDR3: CASSDQENTEAFF
DNA: TGCGCCAGCAGTGACCAGGAGAACACTGAAGCTTTCTTT

size: few
J: TRBJ2-5
V: TRBV12-3/TRBV12-4
D: NA
CDR3: CASSRDARETQYF
DNA: TGTGCCAGCAGCCGGGACGCGAGGGAGACCCAGTACTTC

size: once
J: TRBJ2-3
V: TRBV10-3
D: TRBD2
CDR3: CAISSGVAGGPGTDTQYF
DNA: TGTGCCATCAGCTCGGGGGTAGCGGGGGGGCCTGGCACAGATACGCAGTATTTT

size: NA
J: TRBJ2-2
V: TRBV24-1
D: NA
CDR3: CATSDALKDHTVDTGELFF
DNA: TGTGCCACCAGTGATGCCCTTAAAGATCACACGGTTGACACCGGGGAGCTGTTTTTT

size: NA
J: TRBJ2-5
V: TRBV20-1
D: TRBD1
CDR3: CSAQKTGGETQYF
DNA: TGCAGTGCTCAAAAGACAGGGGGAGAGACCCAGTACTTC

size: NA
J: TRBJ2-3
V: TRBV20-1
D: TRBD2
CDR3: CGASAGGLDTQYF
DNA: TGCGGGGCTTCAGCGGGGGGATTAGATACGCAGTATTTT

size: once
J: TRBJ1-1
V: TRBV21-1
D: NA
CDR3: CASSPRPTEAFF
DNA: TGTGCCAGCAGCCCCCGCCCAACTGAAGCTTTCTTT

size: NA
J: TRBJ2-1
V: TRBV28
D: NA
CDR3: CASTWGFINEQFF
DNA: TGTGCCAGCACCTGGGGGTTTATCAATGAGCAGTTCTTC

size: many
J: TRBJ1-4
V: TRBV29-1
D: NA
CDR3: CSVGVGNYEKLFF
DNA: TGCAGCGTTGGAGTGGGGAACTATGAAAAACTGTTTTTT

size: NA
J: TRBJ2-3
V: TRBV5-1
D: TRBD1
CDR3: CASSPGTDPSSTDTQYF
DNA: TGCGCCAGCAGCCCAGGGACAGACCCTTCTAGCACAGATACGCAGTATTTT

size: NA
J: TRBJ1-5
V: TRBV5-4
D: NA
CDR3: CASSPAPGGFNQPQHF
DNA: TGTGCCAGCAGCCCAGCCCCGGGAGGGTTTAATCAGCCCCAGCATTTT

size: few
J: TRBJ2-2
V: TRBV7-3
D: TRBD1
CDR3: CASSRTGGFGELFF
DNA: TGTGCCAGCAGCCGGACAGGAGGTTTCGGGGAGCTGTTTTTT

size: NA
J: TRBJ2-1
V: TRBV9
D: NA
CDR3: CASSPKPGKLTYNEQFF
DNA: TGTGCCAGCAGCCCTAAACCCGGTAAACTCACCTACAATGAGCAGTTCTTC

size: many
J: TRBJ2-5
V: TRBV5-1
D: TRBD1
CDR3: CASKAAGTAETQYF
DNA: TGCGCCAGCAAAGCCGCCGGGACAGCGGAGACCCAGTACTTC

size: NA
J: TRBJ2-1
V: TRBV7-9
D: TRBD2
CDR3: CASSLIPRGVPSYNEQFF
DNA: TGTGCCAGCAGCTTAATTCCGCGGGGGGTCCCCTCCTACAATGAGCAGTTCTTC

size: NA
J: TRBJ1-4
V: TRBV7-2
D: TRBD1
CDR3: CASSYTGGESEKLFF
DNA: TGTGCCAGCAGCTACACAGGGGGCGAAAGTGAAAAACTGTTTTTT

size: NA
J: TRBJ1-5
V: TRBV20-1
D: NA
CDR3: CSARVIAGSNQPQHF
DNA: TGCAGTGCTAGAGTGATCGCCGGAAGCAATCAGCCCCAGCATTTT

size: NA
J: TRBJ1-5
V: TRBV6-1
D: NA
CDR3: CASSALSNQPQHF
DNA: TGTGCCAGCAGTGCTCTTAGCAATCAGCCCCAGCATTTT

size: few
J: TRBJ1-1
V: TRBV11-2
D: NA
CDR3: CASSLLRVRGVNTEAFF
DNA: TGTGCCAGCAGCTTATTGAGGGTCCGGGGAGTGAACACTGAAGCTTTCTTT

size: few
J: TRBJ2-1
V: TRBV7-9
D: TRBD1
CDR3: CASSPDRGIYNEQFF
DNA: TGTGCCAGCAGCCCTGACAGGGGGATCTACAATGAGCAGTTCTTC

size: NA
J: TRBJ2-3
V: TRBV20-1
D: NA
CDR3: CSARIRKTDTQYF
DNA: TGCAGTGCTAGAATACGAAAGACAGATACGCAGTATTTT

size: NA
J: TRBJ2-3
V: TRBV5-5
D: NA
CDR3: CASSLVGVTSSTDTQYF
DNA: TGTGCCAGCAGCTTGGTTGGGGTTACCTCTAGCACAGATACGCAGTATTTT

size: few
J: TRBJ2-2
V: TRBV5-1
D: TRBD1
CDR3: CASSPRDRVVSGELFF
DNA: TGCGCCAGCAGCCCCCGGGACAGGGTAGTATCCGGGGAGCTGTTTTTT

size: NA
J: TRBJ2-3
V: TRBV6-5
D: NA
CDR3: CASGYQGATQYF
DNA: TGTGCCAGCGGCTACCAGGGCGCTACGCAGTATTTT

size: few
J: TRBJ2-5
V: TRBV6-2/TRBV6-3
D: TRBD1
CDR3: CASSQSGGKETQYF
DNA: TGTGCCAGCAGTCAATCAGGGGGAAAAGAGACCCAGTACTTC

size: few
J: TRBJ2-1
V: TRBV10-3
D: NA
CDR3: CAISEPNDGDREQFF
DNA: TGTGCCATCAGTGAGCCCAACGACGGGGATCGGGAGCAGTTCTTC

size: few
J: TRBJ1-5
V: TRBV4-1
D: NA
CDR3: CASSQEVQAAQPQHF
DNA: TGCGCCAGCAGCCAAGAGGTCCAGGCGGCCCAGCCCCAGCATTTT

size: few
J: TRBJ2-3
V: TRBV5-1
D: TRBD1
CDR3: CASSEPGQGSDTQYF
DNA: TGCGCCAGCAGCGAACCGGGACAGGGGTCAGATACGCAGTATTTT

size: few
J: TRBJ2-1
V: TRBV18
D: TRBD2
CDR3: CASSRASGVMNEQFF
DNA: TGTGCCAGCTCACGGGCTAGCGGGGTTATGAATGAGCAGTTCTTC

size: few
J: TRBJ2-1
V: TRBV12-3/TRBV12-4
D: TRBD2
CDR3: CASSPPILAGGYEQFF
DNA: TGTGCCAGCAGTCCCCCGATACTAGCGGGGGGCTATGAGCAGTTCTTC

size: many
J: TRBJ2-5
V: TRBV12-3/TRBV12-4
D: NA
CDR3: CASSFRGIQETQYF
DNA: TGTGCCAGCAGTTTCCGTGGGATACAAGAGACCCAGTACTTC

size: few
J: TRBJ2-3
V: TRBV15
D: NA
CDR3: CATSRDLGGAADTQYF
DNA: TGTGCCACCAGCAGAGATTTAGGGGGGGCCGCAGATACGCAGTATTTT

size: few
J: TRBJ2-3
V: TRBV29-1
D: NA
CDR3: CSVDFADSTDTQYF
DNA: TGCAGCGTTGATTTTGCAGATAGCACAGATACGCAGTATTTT

size: few
J: TRBJ2-5
V: TRBV4-1
D: NA
CDR3: CASSQDTTGIISHGETQYF
DNA: TGCGCCAGCAGCCAAGACACCACAGGGATCATTTCGCATGGGGAGACCCAGTACTTC

size: NA
J: TRBJ2-3
V: TRBV28
D: TRBD2
CDR3: CASSPPGGNTDTQYF
DNA: TGTGCCAGCAGCCCACCGGGGGGGAACACAGATACGCAGTATTTT

size: few
J: TRBJ2-2
V: TRBV15
D: NA
CDR3: CATSRESGELFF
DNA: TGTGCCACCAGCAGAGAGTCCGGGGAGCTGTTTTTT

size: NA
J: TRBJ1-2
V: TRBV13
D: NA
CDR3: CASSPRALTGYTF
DNA: TGTGCCAGCAGCCCCCGGGCCCTCACGGGCTACACCTTC

size: many
J: TRBJ2-2
V: TRBV20-1
D: TRBD1
CDR3: CSAFPASQGAKLFF
DNA: TGCAGTGCTTTCCCAGCTTCCCAGGGGGCCAAGCTGTTTTTT

size: NA
J: TRBJ1-2
V: TRBV6-2/TRBV6-3
D: NA
CDR3: CASSYSIVYGYTF
DNA: TGTGCCAGCAGTTACTCGATTGTTTATGGCTACACCTTC

size: NA
J: TRBJ2-3
V: TRBV7-2
D: TRBD2
CDR3: CASSLNGGGAPDTQYF
DNA: TGTGCCAGCAGCTTAAATGGCGGGGGGGCCCCAGATACGCAGTATTTT

size: many
J: TRBJ1-2
V: TRBV20-1
D: NA
CDR3: CSAGAPGTYGYTF
DNA: TGCAGTGCTGGGGCCCCGGGGACCTATGGCTACACCTTC

size: few
J: TRBJ2-2
V: TRBV6-1
D: NA
CDR3: CASTRGPDTGELFF
DNA: TGTGCCAGCACGCGGGGGCCGGACACCGGGGAGCTGTTTTTT

size: NA
J: TRBJ2-1
V: TRBV7-9
D: TRBD2
CDR3: CASSLAPGTSGRPESSRDEQFF
DNA: TGTGCCAGCAGCTTAGCGCCCGGGACTAGCGGACGCCCAGAATCTTCAAGGGATGAGCAGTTCTTC

size: NA
J: TRBJ2-7
V: TRBV27
D: NA
CDR3: CASSLSFSHEQYF
DNA: TGTGCCAGCAGTTTGTCTTTTTCCCACGAGCAGTACTTC

size: few
J: TRBJ2-1
V: TRBV6-2/TRBV6-3
D: NA
CDR3: CASSYRAGEGDEQFF
DNA: TGTGCCAGCAGTTACCGGGCAGGCGAGGGGGATGAGCAGTTCTTC

size: NA
J: TRBJ2-1
V: TRBV11-3
D: NA
CDR3: CASSSSPSSYNEQFF
DNA: TGTGCCAGCAGCTCCTCCCCTAGCTCCTACAATGAGCAGTTCTTC

size: NA
J: TRBJ1-5
V: TRBV6-5
D: NA
CDR3: CASSYDFGGQPQHF
DNA: TGTGCCAGCAGTTACGACTTCGGGGGGCAGCCCCAGCATTTT

size: NA
J: TRBJ1-1
V: TRBV27
D: NA
CDR3: CASLKRGVGNEAFF
DNA: TGTGCCAGCCTCAAGAGGGGGGTCGGTAATGAAGCTTTCTTT

size: few
J: TRBJ2-2
V: TRBV7-2
D: NA
CDR3: CASSFRGPTMEELFF
DNA: TGTGCCAGCAGCTTTCGGGGGCCCACCATGGAGGAGCTGTTTTTT

size: NA
J: TRBJ1-5
V: TRBV7-2
D: NA
CDR3: CASSLGVARPQHF
DNA: TGTGCCAGCAGCTTAGGGGTCGCCCGACCCCAGCATTTT